Listed below are T cell receptor beta chains from one sample, sequenced in a study of PD-L1 blockade in urothelial cancer. Measured with immunoSEQ multiplex PCR; TCRdb has only the in-frame clones, and not every one. The sample has roughly 50,000 clones; roughly four fifths are singletons. The specimen was PBMCs, collected around atezolizumab (anti-PD-L1) treatment. The receptors derive from a man between 70 and 80 years old with urothelial cancer. Each CDR3 is given with its conserved first and last residue. Each record gives: D gene, V gene, J gene, clone size, CDR3 DNA, CDR3 protein. D genes are given only for firm matches. Size is omitted from some rows. Given values are once, few, many or a class for expanded clones.

TRBD2	TRBV19	TRBJ2-7	NA	TGTGCCAGTACCTTCTCTAGCGGGGGGAGCTACGAGCAGTACTTC	CASTFSSGGSYEQYF
TRBD2	TRBV5-1	TRBJ2-1	NA	TGCGCCAGCAGCTTGGGCGGGACTACCAATGAGCAGTTCTTC	CASSLGGTTNEQFF
TRBD2	TRBV6-6	TRBJ2-2	NA	TGTGCCAGCATTAAAGGCGGGGGATTGAACACCGGGGAGCTGTTTTTT	CASIKGGGLNTGELFF
TRBD2	TRBV6-5	TRBJ2-3	NA	TGTGCCAGCAGTGGGGGGTCCGGGGGGACGCAGTATTTT	CASSGGSGGTQYF
TRBD2	TRBV5-1	TRBJ2-1	NA	TGCGCCAGCAGATCTAGCGGGAACTCCTACAATGAGCAGTTCTTC	CASRSSGNSYNEQFF
TRBD1	TRBV6-6	TRBJ1-3	NA	TGTGCCAGCAGTTACTTGCAGGGGGCTGGAAACACCATATATTTT	CASSYLQGAGNTIYF
TRBD1	TRBV27	TRBJ2-7	NA	TGTGCCAGCAGCTACGGGACAGCCTCTACCTACGAGCAGTACTTC	CASSYGTASTYEQYF
TRBD1	TRBV5-1	TRBJ1-5	few	TGCGCCAGCAGCTTGGGGTCAGGGGGCGAACAGCCCCAGCATTTT	CASSLGSGGEQPQHF
TRBD2	TRBV5-4	TRBJ2-5	NA	TGTGCCAGCAGCGGGGAGGGACTAGCACAAGAGACCCAGTACTTC	CASSGEGLAQETQYF
NA	TRBV27	TRBJ1-4	once	TGTGCCAGCAGTTTATCCCAACCAGGGTTGTTCGGCGAAAAACTGTTTTTT	CASSLSQPGLFGEKLFF
NA	TRBV28	TRBJ1-3	NA	TGTGCCAGCAGTTCAGCGGGCCTTGACCACAACACCATATATTTT	CASSSAGLDHNTIYF
NA	TRBV11-2	TRBJ1-3	NA	TGTGCCAGCAGCTTAGATAGTTTGAGAACTGGAAACACCATATATTTT	CASSLDSLRTGNTIYF
NA	TRBV4-1	TRBJ1-6	NA	TGCGCCAGCAGCCCAAGGGGAAGCACCGAGCAGAATTCACCCCTCCACTTT	CASSPRGSTEQNSPLHF
NA	TRBV7-6	TRBJ2-7	few	TGTGCCAGCAGCTTAGGAGTGTGGGGCTCGTCCTCCTACGAGCAGTACTTC	CASSLGVWGSSSYEQYF
NA	TRBV7-2	TRBJ1-1	few	TGTGCCAGCAGATCACCGACAGGACGAATGAACACTGAAGCTTTCTTT	CASRSPTGRMNTEAFF
NA	TRBV5-8	TRBJ2-1	NA	TGTGCCAGCAGCCTCTGGCGGGGGCCTTACAATGAGCAGTTCTTC	CASSLWRGPYNEQFF
TRBD1	TRBV5-1	TRBJ2-5	NA	TGCGCCAGCAGCCCTGGCGACAGGGAATCGGGCACCCAGTACTTC	CASSPGDRESGTQYF
TRBD2	TRBV5-6	TRBJ2-1	NA	TGTGCCAGCAGCTTCGGACTAGCGGACGGTTTAGGGGATGAGCAGTTCTTC	CASSFGLADGLGDEQFF
TRBD2	TRBV5-6	TRBJ2-3	NA	TGTGCCAGCAGCCGCGGGGGGGGCTACCCCACAGATACGCAGTATTTT	CASSRGGGYPTDTQYF
TRBD1	TRBV28	TRBJ1-2	NA	TGTGCCAGTTCTTCCACCGGGACAGGGGTAAACTATGGCTACACCTTC	CASSSTGTGVNYGYTF
TRBD1	TRBV7-2	TRBJ2-3	NA	TGTGCCAGCAGCTTATTGGGGACAGGGTTCACAGATACGCAGTATTTT	CASSLLGTGFTDTQYF
TRBD2	TRBV7-2	TRBJ2-2	NA	TGTGCCACAACTAGCGGGGCGCGAACCGGGGAGCTGTTTTTT	CATTSGARTGELFF
TRBD1	TRBV5-1	TRBJ2-2	NA	TGCGCCAGCAGCTTGGATCAGGGGGCCAAGGACACCGGGGAGCTGTTTTTT	CASSLDQGAKDTGELFF
NA	TRBV18	TRBJ2-7	few	TGTGCCAGCTCACCTACACCTCGGGGAGGCGAGCAGTACTTC	CASSPTPRGGEQYF
TRBD2	TRBV4-3	TRBJ2-1	NA	TGCGCCAGCAGCCAAGGGCTAGCGGGGGACTACAATGAGCAGTTCTTC	CASSQGLAGDYNEQFF
TRBD2	TRBV6-6	TRBJ2-1	NA	TGTGCCAGCAGTAAAGGGACTAGCGGGGGTGTTGAGCAGTTCTTC	CASSKGTSGGVEQFF
TRBD2	TRBV7-6	TRBJ2-2	NA	TGTGCCAGCAGCCCCTGGACTAGCAAGGGGGTCGGGGAGCTGTTTTTT	CASSPWTSKGVGELFF
TRBD2	TRBV2	TRBJ2-1	NA	TGTGCCAGCAGAATAGCGGGAGCGGGGAATGAGCAGTTCTTC	CASRIAGAGNEQFF
NA	TRBV7-3	TRBJ2-5	NA	TGTGCCAGCAGCTCTAGTCGGGGTGAGACCCAGTACTTC	CASSSSRGETQYF
NA	TRBV6-4	TRBJ2-3	once	TGTGCCAGCAGTGACCAGCACGGGGGGCCCACAGATACGCAGTATTTT	CASSDQHGGPTDTQYF
NA	TRBV9	TRBJ1-1	NA	TGTGCCAGCAGCGGAGGGGGGGAGTATTTGAACACTGAAGCTTTCTTT	CASSGGGEYLNTEAFF
TRBD1	TRBV18	TRBJ2-3	NA	TGTGCCAGCTCATTAAACACAGGGGGTGATACGCAGTATTTT	CASSLNTGGDTQYF
TRBD1	TRBV5-4	TRBJ2-3	once	TGTGCCAGCAGTCGTGACAGGGGGAGCACAGATACGCAGTATTTT	CASSRDRGSTDTQYF
NA	TRBV2	TRBJ2-5	NA	TGTGCCAGCAGGACATCACAAGAGACCCAGTACTTC	CASRTSQETQYF
TRBD1	TRBV19	TRBJ1-1	NA	TGTGCCAGTAGTCAGGACAGGGGGGTCACTGAAGCTTTCTTT	CASSQDRGVTEAFF
NA	TRBV2	TRBJ1-5	few	TGTGCCAGCAGTGAAACTCGGGGGAGCGCGCAGCCCCAGCATTTT	CASSETRGSAQPQHF
TRBD1	TRBV27	TRBJ1-3	NA	TGTGCCAGCAGGGCTACCGGGACAGGTTTAGGTGGAAACACCATATATTTT	CASRATGTGLGGNTIYF
TRBD1	TRBV5-6	TRBJ2-7	NA	TGTGCCAGCAGTCCGCACCTCGGGACAGGGAACGAGCAGTACTTC	CASSPHLGTGNEQYF
NA	TRBV5-1	TRBJ2-1	NA	TGCGCCTGCTCGACCGGGAACTCGTACAATGAGCAGTTCTTC	CACSTGNSYNEQFF
TRBD2	TRBV19	TRBJ2-2	NA	TGTGCCAGTAGTATTACTAGCGGGAGGGCCGTAGGGGAGCTGTTTTTT	CASSITSGRAVGELFF
TRBD2	TRBV4-3	TRBJ2-7	NA	TGCGCCAGCAGAGGCGGGACTAGCGGCTCCTACGAGCAGTACTTC	CASRGGTSGSYEQYF
TRBD1	TRBV7-9	TRBJ2-2	NA	TGTGCCAGCAGCGCGGACAGGGTCGCCGGGGAGCTGTTTTTT	CASSADRVAGELFF
NA	TRBV19	TRBJ1-3	few	TGTGCCAGTAGTAATACAGGACGGACCTTCTCTGGAAACACCATATATTTT	CASSNTGRTFSGNTIYF
TRBD2	TRBV5-8	TRBJ2-7	once	TGTGCCAGCAGCAATAGCGGGAGGTCCTCCTACGAGCAGTACTTC	CASSNSGRSSYEQYF
NA	TRBV28	TRBJ2-2	many	TGTGCCAGCAGTCCGGCCGGGACAGCGGGCGGGGAGCTGTTTTTT	CASSPAGTAGGELFF
NA	TRBV9	TRBJ1-5	few	TGTGCCAGCAGCGTAGTGGCTCGTTGCAATCAGCCCCAGCATTTT	CASSVVARCNQPQHF
NA	TRBV4-1	TRBJ2-1	NA	TGCGCCAGCAGCCACCTCCTCCCCAATGAGCAGTTCTTC	CASSHLLPNEQFF
NA	TRBV19	TRBJ1-5	once	TGTGCCAGTAGTTCCCGAGCGGGGCAGCCCCAGCATTTT	CASSSRAGQPQHF
NA	TRBV5-1	TRBJ2-1	NA	TGCGCCAGCAGCCGCGAGCCCGGGAGTGAGCAGTTCTTC	CASSREPGSEQFF
TRBD1	TRBV5-4	TRBJ2-5	few	TGTGCCAGTTGGGAGGGGACAGGGGGCCTGCGGACCCAGTACTTC	CASWEGTGGLRTQYF
TRBD2	TRBV7-9	TRBJ2-1	NA	TGTGCCAGCAGCTCGCCGGGACTAGCGGAGAATGAGCAGTTCTTC	CASSSPGLAENEQFF
TRBD2	TRBV7-9	TRBJ2-7	NA	TGTGCCAGCAGCCCTTCGGGGGGGGCGTCTCTAGCTCCAACCTACGAGCAGTACTTC	CASSPSGGASLAPTYEQYF
TRBD1	TRBV15	TRBJ2-2	NA	TGTGCCACCAGCAGAGACCCAAGGACAGGGGGGAACACCGGGGAGCTGTTTTTT	CATSRDPRTGGNTGELFF
NA	TRBV7-9	TRBJ1-6	NA	TGTGCCAGCAGTAATAGTTTCGCAGGGAGGATTACTTCACCCCTCCACTTT	CASSNSFAGRITSPLHF
NA	TRBV7-9	TRBJ2-7	NA	TGTGCCAGCAGCTTAGTACTAGATCGGCAGTACTTC	CASSLVLDRQYF
NA	TRBV4-1	TRBJ2-2	few	TGCGCCAGCAGCCAAACAGGGACCGGGGAGCTGTTTTTT	CASSQTGTGELFF
TRBD2	TRBV7-3	TRBJ2-1	NA	TGTGCCAGCAGCCCCCGGGTAGGAGCGGGAGGGCGCAATGAGCAGTTCTTC	CASSPRVGAGGRNEQFF
NA	TRBV30	TRBJ2-6	NA	TGTGCCTGGACCGTACAGGGCTCTGGGGCCAACGTCCTGACTTTC	CAWTVQGSGANVLTF
NA	TRBV18	TRBJ1-1	NA	TGTGCCAGCTCAAGAGGGGGAACTGAAGCTTTCTTT	CASSRGGTEAFF
NA	TRBV7-2	TRBJ2-7	NA	TGTGCCAGCAGCCCCGGGGGCGGGGGCTCCTACGAGCAGTACTTC	CASSPGGGGSYEQYF